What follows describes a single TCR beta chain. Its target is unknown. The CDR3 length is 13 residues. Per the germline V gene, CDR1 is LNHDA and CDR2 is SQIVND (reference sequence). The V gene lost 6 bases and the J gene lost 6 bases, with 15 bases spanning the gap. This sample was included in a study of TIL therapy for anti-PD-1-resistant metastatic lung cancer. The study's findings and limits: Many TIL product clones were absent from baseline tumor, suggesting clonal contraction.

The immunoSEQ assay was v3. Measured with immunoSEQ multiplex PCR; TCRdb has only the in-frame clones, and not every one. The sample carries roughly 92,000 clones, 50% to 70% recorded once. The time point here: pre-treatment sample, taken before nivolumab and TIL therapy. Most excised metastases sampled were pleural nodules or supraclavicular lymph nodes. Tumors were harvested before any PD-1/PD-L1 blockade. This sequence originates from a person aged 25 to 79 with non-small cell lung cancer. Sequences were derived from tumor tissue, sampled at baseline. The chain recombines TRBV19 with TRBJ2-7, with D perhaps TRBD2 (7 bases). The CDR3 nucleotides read TGTGCCAGTAGAAAGGGGGGGGGCCTCGAGCAGTACTTC. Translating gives CASRKGGGLEQYF.